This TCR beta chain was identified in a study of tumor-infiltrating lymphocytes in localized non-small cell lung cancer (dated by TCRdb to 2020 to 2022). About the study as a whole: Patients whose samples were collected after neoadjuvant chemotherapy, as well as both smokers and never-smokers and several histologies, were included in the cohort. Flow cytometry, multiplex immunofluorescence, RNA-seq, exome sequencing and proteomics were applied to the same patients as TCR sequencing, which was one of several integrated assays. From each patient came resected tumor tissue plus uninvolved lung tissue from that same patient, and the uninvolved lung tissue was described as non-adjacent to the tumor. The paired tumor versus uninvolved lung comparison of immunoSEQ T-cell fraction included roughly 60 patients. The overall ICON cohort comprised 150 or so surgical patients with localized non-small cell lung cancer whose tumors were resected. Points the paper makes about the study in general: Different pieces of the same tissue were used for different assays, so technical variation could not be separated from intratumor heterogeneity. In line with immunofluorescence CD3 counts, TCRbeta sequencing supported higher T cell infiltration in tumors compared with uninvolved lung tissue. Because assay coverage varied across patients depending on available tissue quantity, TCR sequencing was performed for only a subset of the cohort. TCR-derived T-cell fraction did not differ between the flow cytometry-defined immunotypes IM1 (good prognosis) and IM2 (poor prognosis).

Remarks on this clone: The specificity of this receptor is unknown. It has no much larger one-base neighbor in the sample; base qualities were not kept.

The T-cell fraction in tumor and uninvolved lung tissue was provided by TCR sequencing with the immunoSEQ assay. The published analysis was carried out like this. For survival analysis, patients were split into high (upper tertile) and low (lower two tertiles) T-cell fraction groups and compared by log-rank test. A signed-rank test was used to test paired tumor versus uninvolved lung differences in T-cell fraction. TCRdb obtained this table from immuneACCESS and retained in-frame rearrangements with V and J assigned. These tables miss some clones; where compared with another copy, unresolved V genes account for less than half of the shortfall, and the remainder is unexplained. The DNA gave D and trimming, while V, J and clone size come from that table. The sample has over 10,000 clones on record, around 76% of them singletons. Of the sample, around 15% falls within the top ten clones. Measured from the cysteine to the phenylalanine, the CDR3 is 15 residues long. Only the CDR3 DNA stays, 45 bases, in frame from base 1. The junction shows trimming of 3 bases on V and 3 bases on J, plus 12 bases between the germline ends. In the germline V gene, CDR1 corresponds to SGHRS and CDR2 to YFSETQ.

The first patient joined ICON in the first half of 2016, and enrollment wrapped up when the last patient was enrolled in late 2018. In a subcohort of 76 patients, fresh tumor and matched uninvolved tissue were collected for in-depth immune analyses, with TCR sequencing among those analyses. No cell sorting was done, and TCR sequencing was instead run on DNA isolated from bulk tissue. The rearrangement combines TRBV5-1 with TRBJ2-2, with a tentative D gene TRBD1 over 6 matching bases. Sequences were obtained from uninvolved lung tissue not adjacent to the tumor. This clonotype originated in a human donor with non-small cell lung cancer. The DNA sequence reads TGCGCCAGCAGCTGGCAGGGGAAGTACACCGGGGAGCTGTTTTTT. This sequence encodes CASSWQGKYTGELFF.